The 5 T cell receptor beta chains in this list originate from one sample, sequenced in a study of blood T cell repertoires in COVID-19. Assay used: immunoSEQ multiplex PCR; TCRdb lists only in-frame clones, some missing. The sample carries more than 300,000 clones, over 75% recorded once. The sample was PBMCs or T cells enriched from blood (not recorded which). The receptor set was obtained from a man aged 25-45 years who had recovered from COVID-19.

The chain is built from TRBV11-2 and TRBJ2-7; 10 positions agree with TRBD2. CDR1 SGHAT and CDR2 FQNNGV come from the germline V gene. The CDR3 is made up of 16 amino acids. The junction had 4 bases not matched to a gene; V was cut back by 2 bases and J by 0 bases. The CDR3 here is CASSLRGTSVSYEQYF. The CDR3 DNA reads TGTGCCAGCAGCTTAAGGGGGACTAGCGTCTCCTACGAGCAGTACTTC.

The CDR3 spells CATSTNRGNQPQHF. The CDR3 nucleotides read TGTGCCACCAGCACCAACAGGGGCAATCAGCCCCAGCATTTT. This rearrangement joins TRBV15 to TRBJ1-5; a weak D match, TRBD1 (6 bases). This CDR3 region has 14 residues. With 4 bases removed from V and 2 bases from J, the gap between germline ends came to 9 bases. Germline-derived CDR1 and CDR2 are LNHNV and YYDKDF (reference sequence).

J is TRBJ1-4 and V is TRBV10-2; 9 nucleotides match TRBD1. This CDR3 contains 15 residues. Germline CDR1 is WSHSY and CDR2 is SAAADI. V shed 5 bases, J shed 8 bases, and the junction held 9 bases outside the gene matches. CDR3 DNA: TGCGCCAGCAGTCCCCGGGCGGGACAGGGCGAAAAACTGTTTTTT. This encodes CASSPRAGQGEKLFF.

CDR3 nucleotides: TGCGCCAGCAGCTTGGGGGACAGGGGAAACTATGGCTACACCTTC. It codes for CASSLGDRGNYGYTF. The chain links TRBV5-1 to TRBJ1-2, with 10 positions matching TRBD1. This CDR3 has 15 residues. Germline values: CDR1 SGHRS, CDR2 YFSETQ. With 0 bases clipped from V and 2 bases from J, the junction kept 1 base outside the gene matches.

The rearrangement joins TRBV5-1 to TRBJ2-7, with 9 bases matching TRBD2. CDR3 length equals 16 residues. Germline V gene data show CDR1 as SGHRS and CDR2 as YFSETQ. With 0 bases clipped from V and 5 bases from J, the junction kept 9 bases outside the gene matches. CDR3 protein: CASSLALAGPFHEQYF. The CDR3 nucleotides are TGCGCCAGCAGCTTGGCCCTAGCGGGGCCCTTCCACGAGCAGTACTTC.